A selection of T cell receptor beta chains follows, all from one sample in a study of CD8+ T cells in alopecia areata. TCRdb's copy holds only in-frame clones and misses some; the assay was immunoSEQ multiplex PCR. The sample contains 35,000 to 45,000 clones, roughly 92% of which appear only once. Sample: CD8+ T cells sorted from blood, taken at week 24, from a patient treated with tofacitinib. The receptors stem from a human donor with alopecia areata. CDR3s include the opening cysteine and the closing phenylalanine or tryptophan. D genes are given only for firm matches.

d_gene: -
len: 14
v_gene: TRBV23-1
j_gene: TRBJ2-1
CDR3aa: CASSHLDSPNEQFF

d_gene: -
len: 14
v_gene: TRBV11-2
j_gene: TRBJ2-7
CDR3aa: CASSLVGEVYEQYF

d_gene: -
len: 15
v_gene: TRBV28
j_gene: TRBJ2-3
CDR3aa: CASRDSKGDTDTQYF

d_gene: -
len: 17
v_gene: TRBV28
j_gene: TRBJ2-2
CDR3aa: CASSYKVGTPNTGELFF

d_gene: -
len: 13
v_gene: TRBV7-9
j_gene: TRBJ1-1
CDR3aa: CASSPPASTEAFF

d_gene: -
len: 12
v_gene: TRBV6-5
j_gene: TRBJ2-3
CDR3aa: CASGGAADTQYF

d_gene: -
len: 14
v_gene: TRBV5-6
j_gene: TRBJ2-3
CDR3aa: CASSFRLPADTQYF

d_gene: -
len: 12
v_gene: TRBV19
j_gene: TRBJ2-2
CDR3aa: CASGMNTGELFF

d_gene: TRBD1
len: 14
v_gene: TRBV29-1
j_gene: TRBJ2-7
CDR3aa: CSALGQGDSYEQYF

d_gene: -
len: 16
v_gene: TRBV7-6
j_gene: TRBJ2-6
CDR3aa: CASSLEQGSGANVLTF

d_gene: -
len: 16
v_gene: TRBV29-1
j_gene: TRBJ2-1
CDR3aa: CSVEILGLVSYNEQFF

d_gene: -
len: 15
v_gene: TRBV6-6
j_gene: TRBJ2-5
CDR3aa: CASSPTRRAQETQYF

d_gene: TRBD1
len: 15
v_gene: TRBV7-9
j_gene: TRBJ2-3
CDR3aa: CASSFITDRGDTQYF